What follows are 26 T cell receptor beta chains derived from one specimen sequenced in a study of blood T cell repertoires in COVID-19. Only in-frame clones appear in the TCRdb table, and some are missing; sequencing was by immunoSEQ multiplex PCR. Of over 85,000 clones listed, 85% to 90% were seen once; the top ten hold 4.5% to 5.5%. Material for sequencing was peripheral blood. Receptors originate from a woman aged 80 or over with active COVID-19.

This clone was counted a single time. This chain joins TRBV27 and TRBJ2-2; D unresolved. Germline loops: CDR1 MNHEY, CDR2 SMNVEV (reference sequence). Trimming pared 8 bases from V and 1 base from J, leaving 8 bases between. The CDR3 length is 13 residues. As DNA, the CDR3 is TGTGCCAGCGAGGAGTTGAACACCGGGGAGCTGTTTTTT. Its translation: CASEELNTGELFF.

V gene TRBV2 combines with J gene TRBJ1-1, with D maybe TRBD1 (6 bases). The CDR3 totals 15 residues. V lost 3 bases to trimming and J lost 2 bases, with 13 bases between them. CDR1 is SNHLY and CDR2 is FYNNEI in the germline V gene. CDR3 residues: CASSDGGAPNTEAFF. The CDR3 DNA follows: TGTGCCAGCAGTGACGGGGGGGCCCCAAACACTGAAGCTTTCTTT.

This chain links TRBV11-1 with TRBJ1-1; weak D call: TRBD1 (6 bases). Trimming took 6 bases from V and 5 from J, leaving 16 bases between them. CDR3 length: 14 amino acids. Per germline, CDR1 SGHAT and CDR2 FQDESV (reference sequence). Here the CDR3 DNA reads TGTGCCAGCAGACAACAGGGTGGAAGGACTGAAGCTTTCTTT. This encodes CASRQQGGRTEAFF. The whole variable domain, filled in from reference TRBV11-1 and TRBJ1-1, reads EAEVAQSPRYKITEKSQAVAFWCDPISGHATLYWYRQILGQGPELLVQFQDESVVDDSQLPKDRFSAERLKGVDSTLKIQPAELGDSAMYLCASRQQGGRTEAFFGQGTRLTVV.

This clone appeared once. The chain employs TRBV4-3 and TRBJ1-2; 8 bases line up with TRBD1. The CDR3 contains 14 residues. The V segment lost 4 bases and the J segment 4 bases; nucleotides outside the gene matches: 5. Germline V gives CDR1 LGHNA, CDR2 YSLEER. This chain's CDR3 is CASSPFRGPYGYTF. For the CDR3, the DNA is TGCGCCAGCAGCCCGTTCAGGGGGCCCTATGGCTACACCTTC.

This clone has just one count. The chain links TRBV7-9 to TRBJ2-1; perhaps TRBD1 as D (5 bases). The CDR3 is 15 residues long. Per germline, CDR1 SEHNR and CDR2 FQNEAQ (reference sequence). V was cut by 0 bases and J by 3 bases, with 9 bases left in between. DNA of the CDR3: TGTGCCAGCAGCTTAGCAGGGGTGTTCTACAATGAGCAGTTCTTC. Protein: CASSLAGVFYNEQFF.

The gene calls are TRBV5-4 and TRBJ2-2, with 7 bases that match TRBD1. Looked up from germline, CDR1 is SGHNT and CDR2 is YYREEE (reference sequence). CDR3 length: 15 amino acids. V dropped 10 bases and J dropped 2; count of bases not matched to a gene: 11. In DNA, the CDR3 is TGTGCCGCCGGTCGGGCAGGGGGTAACACCGGGGAGCTGTTTTTT. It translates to CAAGRAGGNTGELFF.

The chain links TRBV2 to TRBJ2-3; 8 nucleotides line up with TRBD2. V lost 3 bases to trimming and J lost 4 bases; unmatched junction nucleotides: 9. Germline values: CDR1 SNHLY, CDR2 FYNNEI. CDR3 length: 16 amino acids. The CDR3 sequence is CASSETPSREADTQYF. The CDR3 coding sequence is TGTGCCAGCAGTGAGACCCCTTCGCGGGAGGCAGATACGCAGTATTTT.

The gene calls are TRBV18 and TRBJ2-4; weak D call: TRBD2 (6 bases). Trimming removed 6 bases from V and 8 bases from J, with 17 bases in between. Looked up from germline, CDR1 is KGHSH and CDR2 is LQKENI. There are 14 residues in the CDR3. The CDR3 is CASSALAGGDIQYF. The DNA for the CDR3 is TGTGCCAGCTCTGCTTTGGCCGGGGGAGACATTCAGTACTTC.

CDR3 residues: CASSPSLGGYYEKLFF. The DNA of the CDR3 is TGTGCCAGCAGCCCCTCCCTGGGGGGTTATTATGAAAAACTGTTTTTT. This chain connects TRBV9 to TRBJ1-4; D is perhaps TRBD1 (5 bases). Germline values: CDR1 SGDLS, CDR2 YYNGEE. Trimming took off 4 bases at V and 6 bases at J, with 19 bases between the two ends. The CDR3 has 16 amino acids. Filled out from reference TRBV9 and TRBJ1-4, the complete variable domain reads DSGVTQTPKHLITATGQRVTLRCSPRSGDLSVYWYQQSLDQGLQFLIQYYNGEERAKGNILERFSAQQFPDLHSELNLSSLELGDSALYFCASSPSLGGYYEKLFFGSGTQLSVL.

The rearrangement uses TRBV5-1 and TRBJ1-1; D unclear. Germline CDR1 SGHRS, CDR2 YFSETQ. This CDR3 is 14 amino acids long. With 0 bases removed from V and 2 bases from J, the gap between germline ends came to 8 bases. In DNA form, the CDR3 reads TGCGCCAGCAGCTTGGGAGCCGTAAACACTGAAGCTTTCTTT. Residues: CASSLGAVNTEAFF. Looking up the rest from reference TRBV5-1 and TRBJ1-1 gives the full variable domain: KAGVTQTPRYLIKTRGQQVTLSCSPISGHRSVSWYQQTPGQGLQFLFEYFSETQRNKGNFPGRFSGRQFSNSRSEMNVSTLELGDSALYLCASSLGAVNTEAFFGQGTRLTVV.

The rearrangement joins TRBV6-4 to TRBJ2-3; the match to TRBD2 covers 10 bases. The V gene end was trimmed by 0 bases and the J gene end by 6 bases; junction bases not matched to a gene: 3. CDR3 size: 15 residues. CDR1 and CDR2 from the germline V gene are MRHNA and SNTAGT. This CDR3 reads CASSDSMTSGDTQYF. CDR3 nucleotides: TGTGCCAGCAGTGACTCGATGACTAGCGGGGATACGCAGTATTTT.

The CDR3 nucleotides read TGTGCCAGTAGGACAGATAATGAAAAACTGTTTTTT. This sequence encodes CASRTDNEKLFF. The rearrangement joins TRBV4-2 to TRBJ1-4, with D perhaps TRBD1 (6 bases). The germline gives CDR1 LGHNA, CDR2 YNFKEQ. V was clipped by 9 bases and J by 4 bases, with 9 bases between them. The CDR3 loop spans 12 amino acids.

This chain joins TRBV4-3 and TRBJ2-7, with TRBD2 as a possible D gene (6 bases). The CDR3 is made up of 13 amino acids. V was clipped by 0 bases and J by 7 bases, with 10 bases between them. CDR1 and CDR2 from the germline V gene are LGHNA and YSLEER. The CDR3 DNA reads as TGCGCCAGCAGCCAAGATCGCCGGGAGGAGCAGTACTTC. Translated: CASSQDRREEQYF.

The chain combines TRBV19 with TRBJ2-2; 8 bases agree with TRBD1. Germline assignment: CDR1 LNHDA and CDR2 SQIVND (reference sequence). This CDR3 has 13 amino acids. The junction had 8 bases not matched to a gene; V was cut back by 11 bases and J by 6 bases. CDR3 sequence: CAASGQVAGELFF. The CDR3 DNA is TGTGCCGCCTCGGGACAGGTTGCCGGGGAGCTGTTTTTT.

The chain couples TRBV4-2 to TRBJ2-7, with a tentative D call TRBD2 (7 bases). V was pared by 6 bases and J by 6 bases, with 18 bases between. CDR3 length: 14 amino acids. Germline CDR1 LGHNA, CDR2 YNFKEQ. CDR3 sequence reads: CASRRGQAAGEQYF. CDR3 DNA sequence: TGTGCCAGCAGGCGGGGGCAGGCCGCGGGCGAGCAGTACTTC.

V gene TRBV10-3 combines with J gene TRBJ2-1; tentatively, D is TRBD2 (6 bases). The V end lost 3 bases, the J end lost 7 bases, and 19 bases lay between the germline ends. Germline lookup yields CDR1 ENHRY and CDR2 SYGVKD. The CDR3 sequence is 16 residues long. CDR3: CAISDRAGTPTNEQFF. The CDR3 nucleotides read TGTGCCATCAGTGACCGCGCCGGGACTCCGACTAATGAGCAGTTCTTC.

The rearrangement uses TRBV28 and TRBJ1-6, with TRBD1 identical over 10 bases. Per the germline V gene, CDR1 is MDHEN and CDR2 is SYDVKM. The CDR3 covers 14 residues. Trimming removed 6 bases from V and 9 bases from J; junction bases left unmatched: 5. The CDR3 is CASRTGTGVSPLHF. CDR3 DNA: TGTGCCAGCAGGACCGGGACAGGGGTTTCACCCCTCCACTTT.

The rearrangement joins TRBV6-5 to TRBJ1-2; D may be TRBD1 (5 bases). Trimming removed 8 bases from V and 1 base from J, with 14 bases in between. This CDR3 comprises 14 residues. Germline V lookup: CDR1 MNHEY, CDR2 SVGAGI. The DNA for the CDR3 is TGTGCCAGCTCCCGAAGGGGTGGTAACTATGGCTACACCTTC. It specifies CASSRRGGNYGYTF.

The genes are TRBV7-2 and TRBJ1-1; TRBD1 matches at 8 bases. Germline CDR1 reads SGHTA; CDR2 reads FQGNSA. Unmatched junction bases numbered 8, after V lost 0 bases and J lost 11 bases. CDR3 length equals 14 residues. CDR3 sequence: CASSLALQGAGAFF. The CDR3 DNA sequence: TGTGCCAGCAGCTTAGCCCTTCAGGGGGCGGGGGCTTTCTTT.

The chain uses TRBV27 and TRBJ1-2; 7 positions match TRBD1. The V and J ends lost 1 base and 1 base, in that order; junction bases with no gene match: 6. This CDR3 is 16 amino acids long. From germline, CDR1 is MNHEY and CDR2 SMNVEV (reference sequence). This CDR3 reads CASSLLSRGVNYGYTF. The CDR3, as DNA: TGTGCCAGCAGTTTATTATCCAGGGGGGTTAACTATGGCTACACCTTC.

The CDR3 nucleotides read TGTGCCAGCAGCTCCCACGGGACTAGCGGGAGTATTGAGCAGTTCTTC. Protein sequence: CASSSHGTSGSIEQFF. The chain links TRBV7-2 to TRBJ2-1, with 14 nucleotides matching TRBD2. Germline CDR1 reads SGHTA; CDR2 reads FQGNSA. This CDR3 contains 16 residues. V lost 4 bases, J lost 9 bases, and 8 bases stayed unmatched.

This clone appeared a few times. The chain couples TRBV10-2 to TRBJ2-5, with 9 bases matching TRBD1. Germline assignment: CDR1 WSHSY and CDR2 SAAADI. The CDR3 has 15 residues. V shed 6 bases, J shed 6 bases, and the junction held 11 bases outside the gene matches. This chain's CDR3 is CASRSSGTGQKTQYF. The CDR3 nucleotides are TGCGCCAGCAGGTCCTCCGGGACAGGGCAGAAGACCCAGTACTTC.

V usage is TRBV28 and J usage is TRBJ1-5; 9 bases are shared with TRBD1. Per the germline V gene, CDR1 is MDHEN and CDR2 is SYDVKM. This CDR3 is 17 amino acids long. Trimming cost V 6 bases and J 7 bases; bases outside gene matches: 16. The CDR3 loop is CASSPHRQGVAGQPQHF. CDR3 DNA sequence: TGTGCCAGCAGCCCACATAGACAGGGGGTAGCAGGGCAGCCCCAGCATTTT.

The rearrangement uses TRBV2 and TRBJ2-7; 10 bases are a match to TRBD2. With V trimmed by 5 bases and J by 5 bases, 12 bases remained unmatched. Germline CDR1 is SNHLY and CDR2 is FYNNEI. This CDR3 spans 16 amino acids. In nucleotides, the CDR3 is TGTGCCAGCAGTCAAGGGCGGCCTAGCGGGAGCCACGAGCAGTACTTC. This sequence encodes CASSQGRPSGSHEQYF.

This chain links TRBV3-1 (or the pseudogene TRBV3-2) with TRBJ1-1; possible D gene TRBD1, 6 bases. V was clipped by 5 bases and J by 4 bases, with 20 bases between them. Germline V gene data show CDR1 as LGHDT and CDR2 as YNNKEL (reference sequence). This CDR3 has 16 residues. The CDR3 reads CASSDHRERAATEAFF. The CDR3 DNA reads TGTGCCAGCAGCGACCACAGGGAAAGGGCGGCCACTGAAGCTTTCTTT.

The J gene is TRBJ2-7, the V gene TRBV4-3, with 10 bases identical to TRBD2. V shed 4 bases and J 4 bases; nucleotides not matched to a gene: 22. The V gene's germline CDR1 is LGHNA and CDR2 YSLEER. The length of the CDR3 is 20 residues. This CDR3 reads CASSPTGGGAGAGGRYEQYF. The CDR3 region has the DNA TGCGCCAGCAGCCCAACGGGTGGAGGGGCCGGAGCGGGAGGGAGGTACGAGCAGTACTTC.